This T cell receptor beta chain stems from a study of T cell clonotyping in hematopoietic cell transplantation. Across the study: Pretransplant recipient samples were taken after cytoreduction. Study-level findings and limits: Broader posttransplant TCR repertoire diversity was predicted by graft donor and pretransplant recipient Inverse Simpson Index values. Cells were unsorted, so CD4 and CD8 contributions were not separated. After transplant, recipient diversity fell while pathologically expanded clonotypes grew through day 180.

Of note for this clone: Its antigen is unidentified.

The CDR3 is 15 residues long. The V gene lost 0 bases and the J gene lost 5 bases, with 15 bases spanning the gap. The germline CDR1 and CDR2 sequences are SGDLS and YYNGEE. Sequencing used immunoSEQ multiplex PCR; TCRdb keeps in-frame clones, though not all of them. The data hold about 8,300 clones, with more than 60% observed a single time. Time point denoted: recipient sample about 28 days before transplant, after cytoreduction. The sequences come from peripheral blood mononuclear cells, collected before stem cell transplant. The sequence was collected from a man aged 55-75 years with acute myeloid leukemia. Some clones in this sample may be carry-over from other donors' samples. The rearrangement uses TRBV9 and TRBJ2-7; a weak D match, TRBD1 (5 bases). The CDR3 DNA reads as TGTGCCAGCAGCGTAGGTCCCAGGGCTCGCGACGAGCAGTACTTC. It translates to CASSVGPRARDEQYF.